This T cell receptor (beta chain) appears in the sequencing data of a study of blood T cells in healthy people across ages. Whole-study findings and limits: Roughly linear declines in TCR beta diversity per million T cells occurred with age.

In the case of this clonotype: The antigen remains undetermined.

All donors came from Russia, were Caucasian and healthy, and spanned ages about 6 to 100. Each sample had at least 6 million PBMCs isolated. Using a J-beta primer mix together with a sample-barcoded 5' primer, a second PCR was run for about 7 to 12 cycles. From the 5' RACE reads, TCRdb called clonotypes with MiXCR, one entry per CDR3 protein. In the table there are around 970,000 distinct CDR3 sequences, around 54% of which are singletons. Sequencing was done on a sample of blood. This receptor was identified in a woman aged 55-69 years in good health.

DNA for the CDR3: TGTGCCAGCAGCTTTGGGACGGACGGGGATACGCAGTATTTT. This translates into CASSFGTDGDTQYF. This chain joins TRBV5-4 and TRBJ2-3, with D perhaps TRBD1 or TRBD2 (5 bases each). Trimming removed 2 bases from V and 6 bases from J, with 13 bases in between. The CDR3 has 14 residues. CDR1 and CDR2 from the germline V gene are SGHNT and YYREEE (reference sequence).